These 11 T cell receptor beta chains came from one sample sequenced in a study of cytomegalovirus exposure and HLA in healthy donors. Researchers ran the PCR with 60 Vbeta and 13 Jbeta primers. Produced via immunoSEQ multiplex PCR; TCRdb's table is partial and in-frame only. Of roughly 34,000 clones detected, roughly 78% appear once; the ten largest clones hold 5% to 6.5%. Sequenced sample: PBMCs. The receptors derive from a male donor in good health and CMV-seronegative.

The chain couples TRBV14 to TRBJ1-1, with unresolved D. V lost 2 bases and J 1 base, leaving 11 bases between the germline ends. The CDR3 has 15 amino acids. CDR1 SGHDN and CDR2 FVKESK come from the germline V gene. The CDR3, as DNA: TGTGCCAGCAGCCAAATGCGGGGAGGGAACACTGAAGCTTTCTTT. Its translation is CASSQMRGGNTEAFF.

The chain joins TRBV5-4 to TRBJ2-7; a possible D gene is TRBD2 (7 bases). The CDR3 contains 15 residues. Germline loops: CDR1 SGHNT, CDR2 YYREEE (reference sequence). Trimming stripped 5 bases from V and 2 bases from J, with 17 bases between. CDR3 sequence: CASRVWGAGAYEQYF. The CDR3 DNA reads TGTGCCAGCAGGGTATGGGGGGCGGGAGCCTACGAGCAGTACTTC.

This chain links TRBV5-4 with TRBJ1-1; 7 positions match TRBD1. The CDR3 covers 13 residues. Trimming took 4 bases from V and 3 from J; bases not matched to a gene: 3. The germline V gene has CDR1 SGHNT and CDR2 YYREEE (reference sequence). CDR3 sequence reads: CASSPGTDTEAFF. DNA for the CDR3: TGTGCCAGCAGCCCAGGGACAGACACTGAAGCTTTCTTT.

The rearrangement joins TRBV5-6 to TRBJ2-3, with TRBD1 as a possible D gene (6 bases). The V gene's germline CDR1 is SGHDT and CDR2 YYEEEE. V was trimmed by 0 bases and J by 1 base, leaving 12 bases between them. This CDR3 has 16 residues. This chain's CDR3 is CASSLGGAGGTDTQYF. For the CDR3, the DNA is TGTGCCAGCAGCTTGGGGGGAGCAGGGGGCACAGATACGCAGTATTTT.

For the CDR3, the DNA is TGTGCCAGCAGCCTAAACAGGATCGAGGCTTTCTTT. This gives the protein CASSLNRIEAFF. The rearrangement links TRBV4-2 to TRBJ1-1; maybe TRBD1 (5 bases). The CDR3 runs to 12 residues. CDR1 is LGHNA, CDR2 YNFKEQ, per germline. Trimming took off 4 bases at V and 11 bases at J, with 14 bases between the two ends.

In its sample, this clone was seen a few times. This chain uses TRBV7-9 with TRBJ1-4, with 7 positions matching TRBD1. The CDR3 is 14 residues long. In germline, CDR1 is SEHNR, CDR2 FQNEAQ (reference sequence). With V trimmed by 1 base and J by 6 bases, 2 bases remained unmatched. CDR3 sequence (DNA): TGTGCCAGCAGCTTAGGAGGGGGCTATGAAAAACTGTTTTTT. Residues: CASSLGGGYEKLFF.

The chain recombines TRBV13 with TRBJ1-4, with D perhaps matching TRBD1 (5 bases). Germline assignment: CDR1 PRHDT and CDR2 FYEKMQ (reference sequence). V lost 2 bases and J 8 bases, leaving 15 bases between the germline ends. CDR3 length: 15 residues. CDR3 DNA: TGTGCCAGCAGCTTAAAAGGAGGGGCCAGGGAAAAACTGTTTTTT. As protein: CASSLKGGAREKLFF.

Worth noting for this clone: Other nucleotide sequences from this sample produce the same CDR3. The rearrangement links TRBV6-5 to TRBJ2-5; TRBD1 might be the D (5 bases). V was trimmed by 6 bases and J by 2 bases, leaving 7 bases between them. This CDR3 is built from 12 residues. Germline lookup yields CDR1 MNHEY and CDR2 SVGAGI. CDR3 sequence (DNA): TGTGCCAGCAGCCCAGGGCAAGAGACCCAGTACTTC. Its protein is CASSPGQETQYF.

On this clone: Other DNA sequences in this sample translate to the same CDR3. V and J are TRBV29-1 and TRBJ1-5, with D unresolved. V shed 0 bases and J shed 7 bases, with 7 bases lying between them. Germline V gene lookup returns CDR1 SQVTM and CDR2 ANQGSEA. The length of the CDR3 is 12 residues. The CDR3 DNA reads as TGCAGCGTTGAAGATCGGGGACAGCCCCAGCATTTT. Protein sequence: CSVEDRGQPQHF.

The rearrangement uses TRBV11-2 and TRBJ2-7; TRBD2 matches 7 bases. Unmatched junction bases numbered 13, after V lost 11 bases and J lost 3 bases. Germline CDR1 reads SGHAT; CDR2 reads FQNNGV. CDR3 size: 14 residues. The CDR3 DNA sequence: TGTGCCTCCTTCTCATGGGGGGGGGACTACGAGCAGTACTTC. It is translated as CASFSWGGDYEQYF.

DNA of the CDR3: TGTGCCAGCAGTCGCACAGGGGTCACTAATGAAAAACTGTTTTTT. Translated, it gives CASSRTGVTNEKLFF. V gene TRBV28 combines with J gene TRBJ1-4; 7 bases align to TRBD1. The CDR3 loop spans 15 amino acids. V lost 5 bases, J lost 2 bases, and 5 bases stayed unmatched. The germline V gene encodes CDR1 MDHEN and CDR2 SYDVKM. Combining the CDR3 with reference TRBV28 and TRBJ1-4 gives the whole variable domain DVKVTQSSRYLVKRTGEKVFLECVQDMDHENMFWYRQDPGLGLRLIYFSYDVKMKEKGDIPEGYSVSREKKERFSLILESASTNQTSMYLCASSRTGVTNEKLFFGSGTQLSVL.